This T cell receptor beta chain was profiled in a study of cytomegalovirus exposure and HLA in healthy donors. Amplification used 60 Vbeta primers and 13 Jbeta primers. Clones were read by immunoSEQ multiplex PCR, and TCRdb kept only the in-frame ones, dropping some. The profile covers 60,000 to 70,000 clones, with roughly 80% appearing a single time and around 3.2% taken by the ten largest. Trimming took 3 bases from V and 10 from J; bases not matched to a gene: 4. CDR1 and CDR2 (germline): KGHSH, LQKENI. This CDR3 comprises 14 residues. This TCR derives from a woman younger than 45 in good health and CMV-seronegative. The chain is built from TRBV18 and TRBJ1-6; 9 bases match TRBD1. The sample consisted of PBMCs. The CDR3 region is CASSPGTGLSPLHF. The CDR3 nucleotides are TGTGCCAGCTCACCCGGGACAGGGTTATCACCCCTCCACTTT. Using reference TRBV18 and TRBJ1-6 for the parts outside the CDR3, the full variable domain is NAGVMQNPRHLVRRRGQEARLRCSPMKGHSHVYWYRQLPEEGLKFMVYLQKENIIDESGMPKERFSAEFPKEGPSILRIQQVVRGDSAAYFCASSPGTGLSPLHFGNGTRLTVT.